This TCR beta chain appears in the sequencing data of a study of cytomegalovirus exposure and HLA in healthy donors (dated by TCRdb to 2015 to 2018). For context, the study as a whole: In an earlier analysis of some 610 of the donors, 276 Gb of sequence data and just under 120 million unique TCR beta sequences from roughly 180 million T cells were reported. Along with the roughly 700-subject first cohort, a separate validation cohort of over 90 different subjects was used. An earlier analysis of around 580 of the donors used high-throughput TCR beta sequencing to judge whether each TCR beta V gene segment behaved as functional or pseudogenic. All discovery cohort repertoires had been generated on a single sequencing platform. To predict cytomegalovirus infection status, the study combined high-throughput TCR immunosequencing, statistical association of individual TCRs with disease status, and machine learning. A later genetic analysis took genome-wide SNP genotypes for about 65% of the 666 donors and used that subset as a discovery cohort. Four to six DR-DQ haplotypes were handled as single units for association and clustering because linkage in the cohort was strong. Of the 398 genotyped donors, roughly 85% fell in the genetic ancestry cluster associated with self-reported Caucasian donors. In a later analysis, previously published TCR beta repertoires from fewer than 750 donors were re-analyzed and high-resolution HLA genotyping was added so that TCR occurrence patterns could be studied. The later analysis used no new phenotypic data to find candidate immune exposures, relying instead on TCR beta sequences and their occurrence across donors. Approximately 310 gigabases of sequencing data and 70 million to 100 million unique TCR sequences were included in an early release covering around 600 HLA-typed donors. Among some 410 genotyped donors of the cohort, an average of approximately 240,000 unique TCR beta nucleotide sequences was sequenced per donor, of which about 19% were non-productive. Both class I and class II loci were covered by HLA typing, at four-digit resolution. Typing coverage differed by locus: A, B, C, DRB1 and DQB1 were typed in roughly 629-630 donors, DQA1 in approximately 520, DPA1 in over 600, and DPB1 in around 440. Using immunosequencing, the study profiled T cell repertoires from 550 to 750 subjects and related those repertoires to cytomegalovirus serostatus. Donor age, sex, ethnicity and CMV serostatus were compiled together with the repertoire data. The aim of the study was to test whether cataloging public T cell receptors could identify signatures of past pathogen exposure.

What the research found in general, with its limitations: The authors suggested that the approach could potentially be generalized to other disease states and immunological phenotypes. According to a later genetic analysis, donors in an Asian-associated ancestry cluster had fewer N-insertions in productive TCRs than the approximately 670-donor mean. According to a later analysis, TCR association rates differed among HLA loci, with DRB1 alleles showing the most associated TCRs and HLA-C alleles showing the fewest. According to a later analysis, parvovirus B19, influenza, CMV and Epstein-Barr virus appeared linked to several top co-occurrence clusters. A later analysis found that HLA-associated TCR beta chains were more clonally expanded and had lower generation probabilities than equally common non-associated chains. Roughly uniform sequencing depth across donors was assumed in presence/absence analyses, although this assumption may not hold. Broadly in line with IMGT annotations, most TCR beta V segments showed up in productive rearrangements about 90% or about 30% of the time in an earlier analysis of some 590 of the donors. Linkage disequilibrium might explain the correlated functional status among segregating V segments, but an unknown experimental factor could not be ruled out. The classifier was reported to diagnose cytomegalovirus status with high specificity and sensitivity in both the original cohort and the validation cohort. The 87-base-pair reads could not distinguish some IMGT-functional V segments, including TRBV6-2 and TRBV6-3, so those segments were excluded. At a false discovery rate of 0.05, a later analysis linked about 17,000 TCR beta sequences to specific HLA alleles. Most TCR sequences were seen in very few donors, while some public TCRs were found in many individuals. The only immune exposure information available for the cohort was CMV serostatus. A cluster of highly shared sequence variants was judged likely to be a technical artifact of the sequencing pipeline. Assigning TCR associations to individual alleles was difficult when HLA alleles, especially DR and DQ, strongly co-occurred. Because HLA typing was unavailable for some donors at each locus, only the typed subset was used in association tests. In a later genetic analysis, a missense DCLRE1C variant was associated with V-gene and J-gene trimming of TCR beta chains, and the association was replicated in an independent cohort. Most CMV-associated TCR beta chains appeared to be HLA-restricted in a later analysis, and the HLA associations seemed to be driven largely by CMV exposure. This cohort had only TCR beta chains sequenced, and the lack of alpha or paired-chain data limited which features could be detected. In the study, some 160 TCR beta chains were listed as associated with cytomegalovirus. A further reported finding was that TCR beta sequences accurately predicted the HLA-A and HLA-B alleles for most subjects in the first cohort. Over 15 rarely observed V segments, including chromosome 9 orphons, were excluded from the earlier analysis of a few hundred of the donors because counts were too low. A few of the identified cytomegalovirus-associated TCR beta chains were confirmed in vitro to be specific for cytomegalovirus antigens.

Library generation was performed with the immunoSEQ multiplex PCR assay. A mixture of 60 forward primers for TCR Vbeta segments and 13 reverse primers for TCR Jbeta segments was used in the multiplex PCR. The CDR3 region of rearranged TCR beta genes was amplified from genomic DNA by a multiplex PCR assay. The amplified TCR beta libraries were sequenced on the Illumina HiSeq System as 87-base-pair reads. From the authors' description of their analysis: A later analysis tallied 75 million to 95 million unique TCR beta chains across the 700 or so repertoires, and 10 million to 11 million of those chains were shared by two or more donors. A nearest-neighbor algorithm error-corrected the raw reads and collapsed the reads into unique sequences, merging closely related sequences to remove PCR and sequencing errors. CDR3 sequences were aligned to IMGT reference sequences to assign V, D and J gene segments. Each retained sequence needed at least a six-nucleotide match to both a V gene segment and a J gene segment. A rearrangement counted as productive if the CDR3 had no stop codons and remained in frame with V and J, and every other rearrangement counted as non-productive. Following IMGT convention, CDR3 was defined as the stretch from the second conserved V-encoded cysteine to the conserved J-encoded phenylalanine. The earlier analysis of roughly 590 of the donors excluded any sequence lacking an unambiguous match to a single V gene segment. In an earlier analysis of 587 of the donors, a V segment was called functional when productive rearrangements were above 56.7%, and segregating when the standard deviation between donors exceeded 5%. A statistical classification framework was developed to diagnose cytomegalovirus status using the catalog of TCR beta chain sequences. In a later analysis, V and J genes were assigned by comparing TCR nucleotide sequences against IMGT/GENE-DB human TR gene sequences. The TCRdist pipeline was used in a later analysis to assign CDR3 sequences and most-parsimonious VDJ recombination scenarios. In a later analysis, every TCR beta chain was defined by the combination of its CDR3 amino acid sequence and its V-gene family, and reads without a unique V-gene family were dropped. A later analysis removed 450 to 600 highly shared, low-generation-probability nucleotide sequences to deal with suspected cross-contamination and a sequencing artifact. In a later analysis, a clonal expansion index was calculated for each public chain from normalized within-repertoire ranks of inferred template counts. In a later analysis, generation probabilities were computed with a VDJ recombination model fitted to out-of-frame rearrangements, and the resulting probabilities were checked against IGoR. A later analysis scored TCR-TCR, TCR-HLA and TCR-CMV co-occurrence with hypergeometric tests, applying a repertoire-size bias correction to TCR pairs. In a later analysis, false discovery rates were estimated by permuting HLA or CMV assignments 20 times. In a later analysis, co-occurring TCRs were grouped using DBSCAN, with TCRdist sequence similarity added in when clustering inside HLA-allele-positive subsets. Repertoires with fewer than 30,000 or more than 120,000 public chains, plus five repertoires with anomalous nucleotide sharing, were excluded from co-occurrence clustering. TCRdb carries this immuneACCESS record with in-frame sequences only. Its versions omit some clonotypes, under half of them owing to an unresolved V gene in the studies checked, with the rest unexplained. The V and J calls and clone size are taken from that table; D and trimming were inferred from the DNA. The sample yields fewer than 200,000 clones; around 79% were counted once. The ten most abundant clones make up 6.3% of the sample.

The V end loses 2 bases and the J end loses 5 bases, and a stretch of 11 bases separates them. The CDR3 numbers 13 residues from cysteine through phenylalanine. The kept DNA is CDR3 alone, 39 bases in frame from the first base. For CDR1 and CDR2, the germline V gene lists SGDLS and YYNGEE. The cohort comprised under 700 healthy bone marrow donors. All cohort members were sampled while nominally healthy, although unrecorded immune exposures were likely present. The donor tested CMV seropositive, placing the donor among the 290 or so seropositive members of the cohort. Each donor provided a peripheral blood sample, and peripheral blood mononuclear cells were used for TCR beta sequencing. The Qiagen DNeasy Blood Extraction Kit was used to extract genomic DNA from the blood cell samples. Comments on this clone: The antigen it binds to is not known. No much larger clone is present one base from it, and per-base qualities are unavailable.

Sample: PBMCs. The chain couples TRBV9 to TRBJ2-7; TRBD2 could be the D gene, as 6 bases match. The clonotype was recovered from a man between 35 and 55 years old in good health and CMV-seropositive. The DNA sequence reads TGTGCCAGCAGCGTGGGGGGAGAAGACGAGCAGTACTTC. Translated, it gives CASSVGGEDEQYF.